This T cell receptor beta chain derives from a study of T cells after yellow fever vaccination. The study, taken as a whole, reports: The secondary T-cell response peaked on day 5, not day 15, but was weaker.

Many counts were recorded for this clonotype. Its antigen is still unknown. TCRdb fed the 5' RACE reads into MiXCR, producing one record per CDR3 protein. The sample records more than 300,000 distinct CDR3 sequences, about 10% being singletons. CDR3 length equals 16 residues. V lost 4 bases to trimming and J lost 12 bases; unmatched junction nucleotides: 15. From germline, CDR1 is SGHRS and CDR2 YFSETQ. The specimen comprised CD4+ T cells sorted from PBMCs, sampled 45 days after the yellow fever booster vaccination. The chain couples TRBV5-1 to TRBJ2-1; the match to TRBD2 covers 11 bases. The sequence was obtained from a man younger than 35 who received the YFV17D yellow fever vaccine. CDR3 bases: TGCGCCAGCAGCCACCATAGCGGGGGGGCCAGTTTGGGGCAGTTCTTC. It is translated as CASSHHSGGASLGQFF.